This is a list of T cell receptor beta chains from one sample in a study of blood T cell repertoires in COVID-19. Assay used: immunoSEQ multiplex PCR; TCRdb lists only in-frame clones, some missing. The sample includes approximately 320,000 clones, about 92% seen only once; the top ten take 2% to 3%. Sequencing input: PBMCs or T cells enriched from blood (not recorded which). The origin of the receptors is a man aged 55 to 70 who had recovered from COVID-19. CDR3s include the opening cysteine and the closing phenylalanine or tryptophan. Each record gives: V gene, clone size, D gene, J gene, CDR3 DNA, CDR3 protein. The D gene is left open where the match is weak. The size entry is marked missing in some rows and otherwise reads once, few, many or a size class.

v_call: TRBV12-3/TRBV12-4
clone_size: .
d_call: .
j_call: TRBJ1-5
cdr3_nt: TGTGCCAGCAGTGATCTGGGCTACGGGCCCCAGCATTTT
cdr3_aa: CASSDLGYGPQHF

v_call: TRBV6-5
clone_size: .
d_call: .
j_call: TRBJ1-4
cdr3_nt: TGTGCCAGCAACCTGGGGCAGGGTGCGGAAAAACTGTTTTTT
cdr3_aa: CASNLGQGAEKLFF

v_call: TRBV11-1
clone_size: .
d_call: TRBD1
j_call: TRBJ2-5
cdr3_nt: TGTGCCAGCAGACACAGGGGAAAAGAGACCCAGTACTTC
cdr3_aa: CASRHRGKETQYF

v_call: TRBV15
clone_size: .
d_call: TRBD1
j_call: TRBJ2-7
cdr3_nt: TGTGCCACCAGCAGAGAAAGGACAGGCTACGAGCAGTACTTC
cdr3_aa: CATSRERTGYEQYF

v_call: TRBV27
clone_size: once
d_call: .
j_call: TRBJ1-5
cdr3_nt: TGTGCCAGCAGCCAGGCAGGGGCTAATCAGCCCCAGCATTTT
cdr3_aa: CASSQAGANQPQHF

v_call: TRBV15
clone_size: .
d_call: TRBD1
j_call: TRBJ1-5
cdr3_nt: TGTGCCACCAGCAGATCTTACAGGGGCGATCAGCCCCAGCATTTT
cdr3_aa: CATSRSYRGDQPQHF

v_call: TRBV7-9
clone_size: once
d_call: TRBD1
j_call: TRBJ1-1
cdr3_nt: TGTGCCAGCAGAAAGACAGGGAGCATGAACACTGAAGCTTTCTTT
cdr3_aa: CASRKTGSMNTEAFF

v_call: TRBV20-1
clone_size: .
d_call: .
j_call: TRBJ2-5
cdr3_nt: TGCAGTGCTAGTCGCCCCCCGGGGGAAGAGACCCAGTACTTC
cdr3_aa: CSASRPPGEETQYF

v_call: TRBV3-1/TRBV3-2
clone_size: few
d_call: TRBD2
j_call: TRBJ2-2
cdr3_nt: TGTGCCAGCAGCCAAGTGTGGGACGGGGGGGCCCGGAACACCGGGGAGCTGTTTTTT
cdr3_aa: CASSQVWDGGARNTGELFF

v_call: TRBV4-1
clone_size: .
d_call: .
j_call: TRBJ2-1
cdr3_nt: TGCGTCAGCAGCCCCCAGGGAATCACCTACAATGAGCAGTTCTTC
cdr3_aa: CVSSPQGITYNEQFF

v_call: TRBV30
clone_size: many
d_call: .
j_call: TRBJ2-7
cdr3_nt: TGTGCCTGGAGTATGCCACCCCGACTGGCGGCGACCTACGAGCAGTACTTC
cdr3_aa: CAWSMPPRLAATYEQYF

v_call: TRBV18
clone_size: .
d_call: .
j_call: TRBJ2-7
cdr3_nt: TGTGCCAGCTCACAAGAGAGCGAGCAGTACTTC
cdr3_aa: CASSQESEQYF

v_call: TRBV19
clone_size: .
d_call: TRBD2
j_call: TRBJ2-1
cdr3_nt: TGTGCCAGTAGTTGGAGAGCGGGAGGTGATTACAATGAGCAGTTCTTC
cdr3_aa: CASSWRAGGDYNEQFF

v_call: TRBV9
clone_size: .
d_call: .
j_call: TRBJ1-4
cdr3_nt: TGTGCCAGCAGCGTAGCTCTAGGAATTAATGAAAAACTGTTTTTT
cdr3_aa: CASSVALGINEKLFF

v_call: TRBV30
clone_size: few
d_call: .
j_call: TRBJ1-3
cdr3_nt: TGTGCCTGGAGTCGGGAGAGTCTTCTTGGAAACACCATATATTTT
cdr3_aa: CAWSRESLLGNTIYF

v_call: TRBV6-5
clone_size: .
d_call: .
j_call: TRBJ1-6
cdr3_nt: TGTGCCAGCAGTTACACAGACAGTGTTGGTTCACCCCTCCACTTT
cdr3_aa: CASSYTDSVGSPLHF

v_call: TRBV19
clone_size: .
d_call: TRBD1
j_call: TRBJ2-7
cdr3_nt: TGTGCCAGTAGCTTCGGACAGGGCGACGAGCAGTACTTC
cdr3_aa: CASSFGQGDEQYF

v_call: TRBV5-4
clone_size: .
d_call: .
j_call: TRBJ2-5
cdr3_nt: TGTGCCAGCAGCTTGTCTGGCAGGGCGCAAGAGACCCAGTACTTC
cdr3_aa: CASSLSGRAQETQYF

v_call: TRBV30
clone_size: .
d_call: TRBD1
j_call: TRBJ1-2
cdr3_nt: TGTGCCTGGAGTGGGGGACAGTTCCCTGGCTACACCTTC
cdr3_aa: CAWSGGQFPGYTF

v_call: TRBV5-1
clone_size: .
d_call: TRBD2
j_call: TRBJ2-1
cdr3_nt: TGCGCCAGCAGCTCTCTAGCGGGAGGTATCCACTACAATGAGCAGTTCTTC
cdr3_aa: CASSSLAGGIHYNEQFF

v_call: TRBV11-3
clone_size: .
d_call: TRBD2
j_call: TRBJ2-3
cdr3_nt: TGTGCCAGCAGCTGGACCGCGGGGGGGGGCACAGATACGCAGTATTTT
cdr3_aa: CASSWTAGGGTDTQYF

v_call: TRBV28
clone_size: .
d_call: .
j_call: TRBJ1-1
cdr3_nt: TGTGCCAGCAGAGATACAGGGAGAGCTGAAGCTTTCTTT
cdr3_aa: CASRDTGRAEAFF

v_call: TRBV20-1
clone_size: .
d_call: .
j_call: TRBJ1-1
cdr3_nt: TGCAGTGCTAGTAGGGGCAGGTTGAACACTGAAGCTTTCTTT
cdr3_aa: CSASRGRLNTEAFF

v_call: TRBV7-9
clone_size: .
d_call: .
j_call: TRBJ1-4
cdr3_nt: TGTGCCAGCAGCTTAAGGGCAGGGTCTTCTACTAATGAAAAACTGTTTTTT
cdr3_aa: CASSLRAGSSTNEKLFF

v_call: TRBV5-4
clone_size: .
d_call: .
j_call: TRBJ1-3
cdr3_nt: TGTGCCAGCAGTCAGGGGTCACCATCCTCGTCTGGAAACACCATATATTTT
cdr3_aa: CASSQGSPSSSGNTIYF